This T cell receptor (beta chain) was sequenced during a study of cytomegalovirus exposure and HLA in healthy donors. General observations from the study: Highest at DRB1 and lowest at HLA-C, TCR association rates differed among HLA loci in a later analysis. At a 0.05 false discovery rate, a later analysis found some 18,000 TCR beta sequences to be associated with HLA alleles. Some public TCRs appeared in many individuals, while most sequences were rare.

Of note for this clone: As yet, its antigen is unknown.

The PCR ran on 60 Vbeta and 13 Jbeta primers. TCRdb keeps only in-frame clones here, not all; method: immunoSEQ multiplex PCR. The sample contains approximately 220,000 clones, approximately 80% of which appear only once. Every donor was a healthy person donating bone marrow. This sequence was found in a boy aged 2 to 10 in good health and CMV-seronegative. Input material: PBMCs.

CDR3 in amino acids: CASSELAGEVDTQYF. The DNA of the CDR3 is TGTGCCAGCAGTGAATTAGCGGGAGAGGTAGATACGCAGTATTTT. The V and J genes are TRBV6-1 and TRBJ2-3; TRBD2 agrees at 9 bases. The junction had 5 bases not matched to a gene; V was cut back by 2 bases and J by 5 bases. The CDR3 extends over 15 amino acids. The germline V gene encodes CDR1 MNHNS and CDR2 SASEGT.